This TCR beta chain derives from a study of identical twins (dated by TCRdb to between 2015 and 2016). Background on the whole study: To test whether fetal clonotypes persist, this study deep-sequenced TCR alpha and beta repertoires from monozygotic twins, from unrelated adults of various ages, and from cord blood. Replicate twin experiments were performed at different times using different library preparation protocols to rule out contamination. Paper-wide results and their limitations: A weaker excess of twin sharing was found in beta out-of-frame sequences because the signal-to-noise ratio was lowered by fewer shared sequences. Recombination models systematically underestimated out-of-frame TCR alpha sharing in monozygotic twins but agreed with sharing between unrelated individuals. Invariant T cells such as MAIT and iNKT could partly confound zero-insertion analyses, although diverse VJ usage argued against such confounding for most clonotypes. Because the same donors could not be followed over many years, the conclusions relied on cross-sectional statistical analysis. Compared with coincidental sharing between unrelated individuals, out-of-frame TCR alpha sequences shared between twins had an excess of sequences with low generation probability. Fewer insertions were carried by abundant cord blood beta clonotypes; a weaker similar trend was observed in young adult naive repertoires, while no such trend was observed in memory repertoires.

A remark on this clonotype: Which antigen it targets is not known. Base qualities are not recorded, but no much larger clone differs from it by a single base.

Only healthy Caucasian donors were included. Three pairs of female monozygotic twins, all aged about 18 to 30 years, were included in the twin cohort. Positive isolation kits from Invitrogen were used to isolate the CD4+ and CD8+ T cell populations. Ends trimmed: V by 0 bases, J by 9 bases; bases unmatched to a gene: 6. Inclusive of the bounding cysteine and phenylalanine, the CDR3 is 16 residues long. Kept here is only the CDR3 DNA, which spans 48 bases and is read in frame from base 1. The germline V gene yields SGHVS for CDR1 and FNYEAQ for CDR2. Receptors were amplified or captured by 5' RACE. The sequencing machine was an Illumina HiSeq 2000. Template switching added a universal primer binding site, and the final cDNA carried a unique molecular identifier that allowed TCR cDNA molecules to be counted accurately. First-strand cDNA for TCR alpha and beta chains was synthesized from specific primers in the conserved constant-segment region. To control for contamination, each cDNA library was double barcoded with a SMART-Mk sample barcode plus Illumina barcodes. Two successive PCR steps introduced TruSeq adapter sequences along with Illumina sample barcodes. TCR alpha and beta cDNA libraries were sequenced on the Illumina HiSeq platform with custom primers. Regarding the original processing steps: MiGEC was used to process raw reads and extract unique molecular identifiers, and MiXCR was used to find CDR3 positions. Recombination models were inferred per individual with the repgenHMM and IGoR tools using an EM algorithm. The analysis of shared clonotypes was done with the tcR package in R, with sharing normalized by the product of cloneset sizes. Out-of-frame nonproductive sequences were analyzed to study raw recombination free of thymic and clonal selection effects. TCRdb handled the public reads itself, with Q25 trimming in fastp and clone calling in MiXCR, and kept productive beta chains. Each CDR3 protein appears once, grouped with its most common genes and DNA. These V and J calls are TCRdb output, not the study's own analysis. Counted in this sample were around 500,000 distinct CDR3 sequences; 14% of them appeared once. The ten most abundant clones make up roughly 0.56% of the sample.

This sample was also put to use in a study of yellow fever vaccine responses in identical twins. The second paper states: According to the authors, in identical twins the way T cells responded to vaccination appeared partly convergent and partly personalized. In the study, vaccine-responding T cell clones were precisely tracked in identical twins.

The origin of this receptor is a young woman in good health. The chain uses TRBV7-6 and TRBJ2-1; a stretch of 12 junction bases matches TRBD1. Sequencing was carried out using CD4+ T cells sorted from blood. The sequence in DNA is TGTGCCAGCAGCTTAGCTCCGGGACAGGGGGCCTTTGAGCAGTTCTTC. Its amino acids are CASSLAPGQGAFEQFF.